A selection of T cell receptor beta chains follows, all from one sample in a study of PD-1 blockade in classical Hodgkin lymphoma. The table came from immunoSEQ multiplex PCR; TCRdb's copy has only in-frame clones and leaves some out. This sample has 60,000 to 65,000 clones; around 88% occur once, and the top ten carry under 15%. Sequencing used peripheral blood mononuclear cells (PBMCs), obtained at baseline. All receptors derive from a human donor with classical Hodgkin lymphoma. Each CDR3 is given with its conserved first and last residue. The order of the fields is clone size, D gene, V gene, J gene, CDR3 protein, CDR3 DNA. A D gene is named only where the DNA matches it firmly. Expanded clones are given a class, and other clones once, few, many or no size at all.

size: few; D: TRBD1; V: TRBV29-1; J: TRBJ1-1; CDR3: CSAYRGQIGTEAFF; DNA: TGCAGCGCTTACAGGGGGCAAATTGGCACTGAAGCTTTCTTT
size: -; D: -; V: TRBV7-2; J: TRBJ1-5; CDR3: CASSLGYSNQPQHF; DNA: TGTGCCAGCAGCTTAGGCTATAGCAATCAGCCCCAGCATTTT
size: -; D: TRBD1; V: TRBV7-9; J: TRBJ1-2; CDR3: CASTYGDRPFYGYTF; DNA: TGTGCCAGCACCTACGGGGACAGGCCCTTCTATGGCTACACCTTC
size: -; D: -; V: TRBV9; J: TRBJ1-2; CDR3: CASSVVSARRGAWFGYTF; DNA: TGTGCCAGCAGCGTAGTATCCGCCCGGCGCGGCGCCTGGTTTGGCTACACCTTC
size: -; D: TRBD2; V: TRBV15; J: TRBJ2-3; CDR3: CATSRDLLAGGPHGTQYF; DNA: TGTGCCACCAGCAGAGATTTGCTAGCGGGGGGGCCCCACGGTACGCAGTATTTT
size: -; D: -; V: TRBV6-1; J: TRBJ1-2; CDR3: CASSEMQGTLANYGYTF; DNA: TGTGCCAGCAGTGAAATGCAGGGGACTCTCGCTAACTATGGCTACACCTTC
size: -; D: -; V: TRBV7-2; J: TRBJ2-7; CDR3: CASSYPVGPGLYEQYF; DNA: TGTGCCAGCAGCTACCCAGTGGGGCCTGGGCTTTACGAGCAGTACTTC
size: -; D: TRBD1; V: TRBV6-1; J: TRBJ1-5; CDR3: CASSGTGTGIHRASNQPQHF; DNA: TGTGCCAGCAGTGGAACCGGGACAGGAATCCACCGAGCGAGCAATCAGCCCCAGCATTTT
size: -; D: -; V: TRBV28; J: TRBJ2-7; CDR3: CASSLFPNNHRQLLSYEQYF; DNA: TGTGCCAGCAGTTTATTCCCGAACAACCACAGACAACTGCTCTCCTACGAGCAGTACTTC
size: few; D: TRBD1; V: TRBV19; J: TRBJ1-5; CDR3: CASSTQRDRSNQPQHF; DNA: TGTGCCAGTAGTACACAACGGGACAGGTCGAATCAGCCCCAGCATTTT
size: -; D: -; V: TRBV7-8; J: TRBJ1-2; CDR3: CASSLVAGVGYTF; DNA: TGTGCCAGCAGCTTAGTAGCGGGGGTCGGCTACACCTTC
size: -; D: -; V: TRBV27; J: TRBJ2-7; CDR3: CASSLRGFSYEQYF; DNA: TGTGCCAGCAGTTTAAGGGGTTTTTCCTACGAGCAGTACTTC
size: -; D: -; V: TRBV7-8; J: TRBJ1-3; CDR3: CASSSPMTLGNTIYF; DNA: TGTGCCAGCAGCTCCCCTATGACACTTGGAAACACCATATATTTT
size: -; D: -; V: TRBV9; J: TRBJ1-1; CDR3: CASSATGLVTEAFF; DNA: TGTGCCAGCAGCGCTACGGGGTTGGTCACTGAAGCTTTCTTT
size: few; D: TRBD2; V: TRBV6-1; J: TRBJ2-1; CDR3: CASSEGSGWHVDEQFF; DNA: TGTGCCAGCAGTGAAGGTAGCGGGTGGCATGTGGACGAGCAGTTCTTC
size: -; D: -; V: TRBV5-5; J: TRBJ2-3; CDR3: CASPGWGLGTDTQYF; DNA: TGTGCCAGCCCCGGTTGGGGATTAGGGACAGATACGCAGTATTTT
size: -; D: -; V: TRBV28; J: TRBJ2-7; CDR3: CASSFSLGQGSYEQYF; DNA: TGTGCCAGCAGTTTTTCCCTTGGACAAGGGAGCTACGAGCAGTACTTC
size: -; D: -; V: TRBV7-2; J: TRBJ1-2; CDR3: CASSFSGHRNYGYTF; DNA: TGTGCCAGCAGCTTTTCAGGGCACAGAAACTATGGCTACACCTTC
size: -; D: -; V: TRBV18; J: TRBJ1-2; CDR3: CASSPSGQDNYGYTF; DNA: TGTGCCAGCTCACCAAGTGGCCAAGACAACTATGGCTACACCTTC
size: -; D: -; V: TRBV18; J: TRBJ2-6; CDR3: CASSPIIGDSGANVLTF; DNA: TGTGCCAGCTCACCGATCATTGGGGACTCTGGGGCCAACGTCCTGACTTTC
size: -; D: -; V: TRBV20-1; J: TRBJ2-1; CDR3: CSATSNEQFF; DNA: TGCAGTGCTACATCGAATGAGCAGTTCTTC
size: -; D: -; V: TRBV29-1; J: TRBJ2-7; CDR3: CSVENGYEQYF; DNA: TGCAGCGTTGAGAATGGCTACGAGCAGTACTTC
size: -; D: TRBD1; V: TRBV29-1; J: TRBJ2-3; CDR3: CSVVLGTGVGDTQYF; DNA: TGCAGCGTTGTATTGGGGACAGGGGTGGGAGATACGCAGTATTTT
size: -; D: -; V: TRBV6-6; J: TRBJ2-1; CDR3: CASSYSQLSSYNEQFF; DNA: TGTGCCAGCAGTTACTCCCAGCTTAGCTCCTACAATGAGCAGTTCTTC
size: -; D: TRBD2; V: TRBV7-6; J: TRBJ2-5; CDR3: CASSPGTIFLGETQYF; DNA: TGTGCCAGCAGCCCAGGGACTATCTTCCTGGGAGAGACCCAGTACTTC
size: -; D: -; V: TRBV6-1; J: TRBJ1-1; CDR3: CASSEPRHEAFF; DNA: TGTGCCAGCAGTGAACCCAGGCATGAAGCTTTCTTT
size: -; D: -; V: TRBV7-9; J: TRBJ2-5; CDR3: CASSPPGELKETQYF; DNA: TGTGCCAGCAGCCCCCCTGGTGAGCTCAAAGAGACCCAGTACTTC
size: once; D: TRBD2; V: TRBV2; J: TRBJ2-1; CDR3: CATLYRSGGGNEQFF; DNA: TGTGCCACCCTATACCGGAGCGGGGGCGGCAATGAGCAGTTCTTC
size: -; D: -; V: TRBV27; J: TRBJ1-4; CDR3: CASSSLGFANEKLFF; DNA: TGTGCCAGCAGTTCCCTGGGTTTTGCTAATGAAAAACTGTTTTTT
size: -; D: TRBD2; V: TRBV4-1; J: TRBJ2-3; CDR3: CASSLSGGAVADTQYF; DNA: TGCGCCAGCAGCCTAAGCGGGGGGGCGGTGGCAGATACGCAGTATTTT
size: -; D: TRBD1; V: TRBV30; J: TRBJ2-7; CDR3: CAWSTWTGRHEQYF; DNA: TGTGCCTGGAGTACATGGACAGGGCGGCACGAGCAGTACTTC
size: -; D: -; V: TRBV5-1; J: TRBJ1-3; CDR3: CASSLDGHPGNTIYF; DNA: TGCGCCAGCAGCTTGGACGGTCACCCTGGAAACACCATATATTTT
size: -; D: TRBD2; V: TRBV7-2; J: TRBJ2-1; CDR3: CASSFYGGGVDNEQFF; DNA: TGTGCCAGCAGCTTTTATGGCGGGGGGGTAGACAATGAGCAGTTCTTC
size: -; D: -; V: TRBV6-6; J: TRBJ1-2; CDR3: CASSPAGDYGYTF; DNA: TGTGCCAGCAGCCCCGCAGGGGACTATGGCTACACCTTC
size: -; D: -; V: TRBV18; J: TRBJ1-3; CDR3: CASSPVGEYYSGNTIYF; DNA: TGTGCCAGCTCACCAGTTGGAGAGTACTACTCTGGAAACACCATATATTTT
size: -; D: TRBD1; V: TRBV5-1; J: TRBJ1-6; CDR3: CASSQGQGNNSPLHF; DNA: TGCGCCAGCAGCCAGGGACAGGGGAATAATTCACCCCTCCACTTT
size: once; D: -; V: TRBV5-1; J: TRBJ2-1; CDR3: CASSIDTPYNEQFF; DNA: TGCGCCAGCAGTATTGACACCCCCTACAATGAGCAGTTCTTC
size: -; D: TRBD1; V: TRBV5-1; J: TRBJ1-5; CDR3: CASSSDRGGQPQHF; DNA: TGCGCCAGCAGCTCAGACAGGGGTGGTCAGCCCCAGCATTTT
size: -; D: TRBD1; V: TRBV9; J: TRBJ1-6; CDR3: CASSVTPGGSSPLHF; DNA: TGTGCCAGCAGCGTAACCCCAGGGGGGAGTTCACCCCTCCACTTT
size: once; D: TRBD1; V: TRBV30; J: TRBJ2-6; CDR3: CACGTGGFGANVLTF; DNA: TGTGCCTGCGGGACAGGGGGTTTTGGGGCCAACGTCCTGACTTTC
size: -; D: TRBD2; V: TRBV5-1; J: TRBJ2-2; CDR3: CASSTLAGGPGRTGELFF; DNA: TGCGCCAGCAGCACACTAGCGGGGGGCCCTGGAAGGACCGGGGAGCTGTTTTTT
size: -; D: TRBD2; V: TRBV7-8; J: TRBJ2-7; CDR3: CASSPGLADVYEQYF; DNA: TGTGCCAGCAGCCCCGGACTAGCGGATGTCTACGAGCAGTACTTC
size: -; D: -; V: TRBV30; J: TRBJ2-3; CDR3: CALVIGDTQYF; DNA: TGTGCCTTGGTGATTGGGGATACGCAGTATTTT
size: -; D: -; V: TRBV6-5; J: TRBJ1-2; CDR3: CASRPSYGYTF; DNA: TGTGCCAGCAGGCCGAGTTATGGCTACACCTTC
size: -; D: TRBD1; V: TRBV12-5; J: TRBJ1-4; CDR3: CASGLGTGATNEKLFF; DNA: TGTGCTAGTGGTTTGGGGACAGGGGCAACTAATGAAAAACTGTTTTTT
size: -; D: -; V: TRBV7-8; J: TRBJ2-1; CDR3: CASSSRLGGGTAYNEQFF; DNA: TGTGCCAGCAGCTCGAGGCTGGGTGGCGGGACAGCCTACAATGAGCAGTTCTTC
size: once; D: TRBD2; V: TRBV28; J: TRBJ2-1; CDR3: CASSLQTRGGLGNEQFF; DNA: TGTGCCAGCAGTTTACAAACTCGGGGGGGCCTCGGCAATGAGCAGTTCTTC
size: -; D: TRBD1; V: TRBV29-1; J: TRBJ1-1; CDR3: CSVSWGQGTVGAKNTEAFF; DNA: TGCAGCGTCTCCTGGGGACAGGGCACGGTCGGGGCAAAGAACACTGAAGCTTTCTTT
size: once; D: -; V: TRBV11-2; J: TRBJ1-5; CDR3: CASSLGRGFNQPQHF; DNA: TGTGCCAGCAGCTTAGGGAGAGGCTTCAACCAGCCCCAGCATTTT
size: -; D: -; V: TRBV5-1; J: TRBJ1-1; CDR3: CASSAGAATEAFF; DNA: TGCGCCAGCAGCGCAGGAGCGGCCACTGAAGCTTTCTTT
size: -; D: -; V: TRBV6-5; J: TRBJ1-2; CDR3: CASSSPYGYTF; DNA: TGTGCCAGCTCAAGCCCCTATGGCTACACCTTC